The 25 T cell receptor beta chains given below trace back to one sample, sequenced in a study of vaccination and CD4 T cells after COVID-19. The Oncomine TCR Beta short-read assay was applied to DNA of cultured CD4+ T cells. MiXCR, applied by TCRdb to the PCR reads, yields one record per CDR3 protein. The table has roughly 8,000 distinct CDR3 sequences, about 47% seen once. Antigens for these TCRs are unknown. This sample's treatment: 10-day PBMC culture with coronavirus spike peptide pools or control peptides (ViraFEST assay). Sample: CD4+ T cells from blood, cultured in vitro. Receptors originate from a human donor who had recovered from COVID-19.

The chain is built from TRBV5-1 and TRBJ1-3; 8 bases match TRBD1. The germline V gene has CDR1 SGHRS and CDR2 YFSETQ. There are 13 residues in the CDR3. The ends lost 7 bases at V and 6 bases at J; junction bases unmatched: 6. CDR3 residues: CASASGGSNTIYF. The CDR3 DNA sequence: TGCGCCAGCGCCTCAGGGGGCTCAAACACCATATATTTT.

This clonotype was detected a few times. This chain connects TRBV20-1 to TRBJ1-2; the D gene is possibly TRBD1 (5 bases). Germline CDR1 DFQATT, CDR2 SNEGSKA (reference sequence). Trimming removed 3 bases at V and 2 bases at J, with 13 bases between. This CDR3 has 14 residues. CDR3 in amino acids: CSARGVRDNYGYTF. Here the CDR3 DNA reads TGCAGTGCTAGGGGAGTCAGGGACAACTATGGCTACACCTTC.

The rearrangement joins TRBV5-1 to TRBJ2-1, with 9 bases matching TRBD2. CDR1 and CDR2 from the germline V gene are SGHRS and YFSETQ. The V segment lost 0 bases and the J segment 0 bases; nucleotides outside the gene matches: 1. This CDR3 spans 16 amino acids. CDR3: CASSLVSGSSYNEQFF. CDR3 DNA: TGCGCCAGCAGCTTGGTTAGCGGGAGCTCCTACAATGAGCAGTTCTTC.

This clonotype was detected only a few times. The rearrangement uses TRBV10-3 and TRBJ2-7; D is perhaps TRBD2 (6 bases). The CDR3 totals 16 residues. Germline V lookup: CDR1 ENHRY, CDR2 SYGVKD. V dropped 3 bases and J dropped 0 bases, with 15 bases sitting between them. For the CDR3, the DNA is TGTGCCATCAGTGACAGTAGCGGACCAAGCTCCTACGAGCAGTACTTC. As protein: CAISDSSGPSSYEQYF.

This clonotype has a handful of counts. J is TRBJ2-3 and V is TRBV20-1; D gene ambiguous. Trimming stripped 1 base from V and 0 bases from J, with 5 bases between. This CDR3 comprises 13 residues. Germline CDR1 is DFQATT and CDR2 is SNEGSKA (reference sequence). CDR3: CSARVDSTDTQYF. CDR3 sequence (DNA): TGCAGTGCTAGAGTGGATAGCACAGATACGCAGTATTTT.

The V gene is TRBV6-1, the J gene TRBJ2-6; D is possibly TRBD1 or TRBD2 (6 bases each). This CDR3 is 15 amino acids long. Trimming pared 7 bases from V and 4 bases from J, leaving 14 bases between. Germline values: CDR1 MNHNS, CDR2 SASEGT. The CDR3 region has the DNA TGTGCCAGCACCAACGGGGGCGCGGGGGCCAACGTCCTGACTTTC. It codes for CASTNGGAGANVLTF.

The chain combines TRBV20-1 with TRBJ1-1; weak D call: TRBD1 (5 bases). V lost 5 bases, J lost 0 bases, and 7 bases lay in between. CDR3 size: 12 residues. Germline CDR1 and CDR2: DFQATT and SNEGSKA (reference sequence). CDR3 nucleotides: TGCAGTGCTCCCAGGGTGAACACTGAAGCTTTCTTT. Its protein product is CSAPRVNTEAFF.

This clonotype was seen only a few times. CDR3 in amino acids: CASSFGTGISNQPQHF. CDR3 DNA sequence: TGTGCCAGCAGTTTTGGGACAGGGATTAGCAATCAGCCCCAGCATTTT. V gene TRBV6-2 or TRBV6-3 combines with J gene TRBJ1-5, with 9 bases identical to TRBD1. This CDR3 has 16 amino acids. Germline-derived CDR1 and CDR2 are MNHEY and SVGEGT. V was pared by 4 bases and J by 0 bases, with 4 bases of the junction left unmatched.

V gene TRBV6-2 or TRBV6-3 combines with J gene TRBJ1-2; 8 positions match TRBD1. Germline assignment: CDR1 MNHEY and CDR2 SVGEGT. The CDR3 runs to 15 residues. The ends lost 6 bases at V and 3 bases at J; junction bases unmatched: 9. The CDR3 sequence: CASSPRGREDYGYTF. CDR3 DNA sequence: TGTGCCAGCAGCCCCAGGGGGCGAGAGGACTATGGCTACACCTTC.

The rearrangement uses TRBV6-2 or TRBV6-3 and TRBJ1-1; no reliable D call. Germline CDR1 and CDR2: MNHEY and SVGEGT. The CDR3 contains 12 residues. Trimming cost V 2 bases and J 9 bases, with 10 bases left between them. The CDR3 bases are TGTGCCAGCAGTTACGATGGGCCCCAAGCTTTCTTT. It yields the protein CASSYDGPQAFF.

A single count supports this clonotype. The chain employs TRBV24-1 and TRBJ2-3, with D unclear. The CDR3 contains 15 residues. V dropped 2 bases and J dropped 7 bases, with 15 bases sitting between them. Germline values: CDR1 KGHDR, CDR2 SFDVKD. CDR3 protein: CATSDYTLEANTQYF. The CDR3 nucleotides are TGTGCCACCAGTGATTATACCCTAGAGGCGAATACGCAGTATTTT.

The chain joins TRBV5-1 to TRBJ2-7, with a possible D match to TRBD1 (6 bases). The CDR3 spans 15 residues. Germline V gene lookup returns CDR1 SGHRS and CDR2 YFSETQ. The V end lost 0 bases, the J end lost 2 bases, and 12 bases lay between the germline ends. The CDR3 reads CASSLAPGVTYEQYF. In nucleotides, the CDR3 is TGCGCCAGCAGCTTGGCACCAGGGGTTACCTACGAGCAGTACTTC.

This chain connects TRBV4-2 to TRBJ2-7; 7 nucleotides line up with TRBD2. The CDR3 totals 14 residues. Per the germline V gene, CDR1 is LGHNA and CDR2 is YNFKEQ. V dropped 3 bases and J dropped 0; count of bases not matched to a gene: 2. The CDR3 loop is CASSHSGFSYEQYF. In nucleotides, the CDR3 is TGTGCCAGCAGCCATAGCGGGTTCTCCTACGAGCAGTACTTC.

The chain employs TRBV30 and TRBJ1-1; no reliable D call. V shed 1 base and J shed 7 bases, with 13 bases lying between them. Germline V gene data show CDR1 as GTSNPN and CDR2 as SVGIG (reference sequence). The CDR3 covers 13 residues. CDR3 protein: CAWSEGLEGEAFF. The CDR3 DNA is TGTGCCTGGAGTGAGGGCCTCGAGGGTGAAGCTTTCTTT.

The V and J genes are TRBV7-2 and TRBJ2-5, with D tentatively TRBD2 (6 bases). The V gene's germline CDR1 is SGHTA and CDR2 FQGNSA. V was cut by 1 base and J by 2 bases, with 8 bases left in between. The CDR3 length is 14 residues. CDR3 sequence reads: CASSLVAAQETQYF. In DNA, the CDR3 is TGTGCCAGCAGCTTAGTAGCGGCGCAAGAGACCCAGTACTTC.

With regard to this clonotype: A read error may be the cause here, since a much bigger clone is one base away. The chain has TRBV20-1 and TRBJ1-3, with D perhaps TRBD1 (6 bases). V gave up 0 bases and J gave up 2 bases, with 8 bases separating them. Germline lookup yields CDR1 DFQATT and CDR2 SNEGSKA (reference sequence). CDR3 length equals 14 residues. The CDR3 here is CSAREGGPGNTIYF. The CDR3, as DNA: TGCAGTGCTAGAGAGGGGGGGCCTGGAAACACCATATATTTT.

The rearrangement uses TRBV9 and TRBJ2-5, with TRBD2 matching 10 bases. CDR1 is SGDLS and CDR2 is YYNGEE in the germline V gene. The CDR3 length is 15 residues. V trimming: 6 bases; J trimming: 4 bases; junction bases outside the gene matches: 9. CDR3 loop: CASTPIAGGLETQYF. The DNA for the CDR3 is TGTGCCAGCACCCCGATAGCGGGAGGTTTAGAGACCCAGTACTTC.

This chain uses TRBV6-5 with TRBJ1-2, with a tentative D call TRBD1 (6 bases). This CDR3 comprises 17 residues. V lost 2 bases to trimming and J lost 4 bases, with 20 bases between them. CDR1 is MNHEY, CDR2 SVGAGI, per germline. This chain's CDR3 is CASSYPLRAGGGYGYTF. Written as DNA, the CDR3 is TGTGCCAGCAGTTACCCCTTAAGGGCGGGGGGCGGCTATGGCTACACCTTC.

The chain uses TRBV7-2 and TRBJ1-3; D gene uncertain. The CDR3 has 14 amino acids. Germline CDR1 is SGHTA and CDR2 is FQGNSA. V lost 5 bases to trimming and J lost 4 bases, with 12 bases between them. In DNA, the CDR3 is TGTGCCAGCAGCGCAGACATGGCCGGAAACACCATATATTTT. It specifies CASSADMAGNTIYF.

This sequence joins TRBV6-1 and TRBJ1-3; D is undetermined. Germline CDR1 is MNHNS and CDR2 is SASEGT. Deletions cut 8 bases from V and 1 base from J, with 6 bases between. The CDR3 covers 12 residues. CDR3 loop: CASCISGNTIYF. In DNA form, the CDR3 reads TGTGCCAGCTGTATTTCTGGAAACACCATATATTTT.

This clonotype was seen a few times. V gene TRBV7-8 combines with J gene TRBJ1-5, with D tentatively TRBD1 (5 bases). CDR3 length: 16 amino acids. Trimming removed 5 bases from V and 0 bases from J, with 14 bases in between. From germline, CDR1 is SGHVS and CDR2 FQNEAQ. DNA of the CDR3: TGTGCCAGCAGCAAGGTTGGGGCAGTTAGCAATCAGCCCCAGCATTTT. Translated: CASSKVGAVSNQPQHF.

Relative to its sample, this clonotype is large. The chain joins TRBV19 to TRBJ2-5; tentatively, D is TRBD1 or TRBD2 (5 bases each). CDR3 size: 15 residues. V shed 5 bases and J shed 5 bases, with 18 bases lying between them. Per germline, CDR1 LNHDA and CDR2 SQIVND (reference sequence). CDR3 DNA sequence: TGTGCCAGTAGTCCGCCGGGCTTGAGGGGCGAGACCCAGTACTTC. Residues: CASSPPGLRGETQYF.

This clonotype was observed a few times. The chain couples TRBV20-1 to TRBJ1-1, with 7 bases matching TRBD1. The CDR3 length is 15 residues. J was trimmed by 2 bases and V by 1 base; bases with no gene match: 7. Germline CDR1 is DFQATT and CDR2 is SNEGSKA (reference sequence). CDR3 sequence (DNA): TGCAGTGCTAGAGTCGGCGGGACAGTAAACACTGAAGCTTTCTTT. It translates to CSARVGGTVNTEAFF.

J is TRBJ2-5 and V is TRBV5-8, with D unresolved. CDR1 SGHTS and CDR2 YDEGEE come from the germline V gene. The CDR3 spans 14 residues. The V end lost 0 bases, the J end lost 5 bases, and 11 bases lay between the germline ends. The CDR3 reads CASSLVSVPETQYF. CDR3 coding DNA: TGTGCCAGCAGCTTGGTTTCAGTTCCCGAGACCCAGTACTTC.

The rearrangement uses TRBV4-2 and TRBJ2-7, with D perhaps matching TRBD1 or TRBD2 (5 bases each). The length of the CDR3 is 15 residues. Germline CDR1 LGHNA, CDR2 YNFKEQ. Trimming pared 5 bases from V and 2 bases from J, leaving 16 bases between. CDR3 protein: CASSRNKGPTYEQYF. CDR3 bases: TGTGCCAGCAGCAGGAATAAGGGACCTACCTACGAGCAGTACTTC.